These 5 T cell receptor beta chains were all obtained from the same sample, sequenced in a study of T cell responses to AZD1222 COVID-19 vaccine. The table came from immunoSEQ multiplex PCR; TCRdb's copy has only in-frame clones and leaves some out. The data contain about 110,000 clones, roughly 87% of them seen just once; the ten biggest clones take up 5.2%. Sequencing was performed on peripheral blood, taken on day 0 of AZD1222 vaccination. The receptors here all came from an adult in good health.

The genes are TRBV28 and TRBJ2-2; no clear D gene. The CDR3 has 15 amino acids. Between the trimmed V and J ends, which lost 9 bases and 1 base, there was a span of 15 bases. Germline CDR1 is MDHEN and CDR2 is SYDVKM. The CDR3 DNA reads as TGTGCCAGTTCTCCATACCGCCAGAACACCGGGGAGCTGTTTTTT. Its protein product is CASSPYRQNTGELFF.

V usage is TRBV4-1 and J usage is TRBJ1-1, with D hard to call. V was clipped by 0 bases and J by 6 bases, with 8 bases between them. The CDR3 consists of 13 residues. Germline CDR1 MGHRA, CDR2 YSYEKL. In DNA form, the CDR3 reads TGCGCCAGCAGCCAAGATATCTCGGCTGAAGCTTTCTTT. This gives the protein CASSQDISAEAFF.

This clone was observed a handful of times. This chain connects TRBV7-9 to TRBJ2-7; 9 bases line up with TRBD2. Per germline, CDR1 SEHNR and CDR2 FQNEAQ (reference sequence). The CDR3 is made up of 17 amino acids. The ends lost 1 base at V and 2 bases at J; junction bases unmatched: 9. CDR3 in DNA: TGTGCCAGCAGCTTAGAGGTTGCGGGAGGGCCCCCCTACGAGCAGTACTTC. Translating gives CASSLEVAGGPPYEQYF.

The CDR3: CASSMGDSYEQYF. The DNA for the CDR3 is TGTGCCAGTAGTATGGGGGACTCCTACGAGCAGTACTTC. The rearrangement links TRBV19 to TRBJ2-7; D assignment may be TRBD1 or TRBD2 (5 bases each). Germline-derived CDR1 and CDR2 are LNHDA and SQIVND (reference sequence). V lost 3 bases and J lost 0, with 6 bases in between. The CDR3 totals 13 residues. Drawing the rest from reference TRBV19 and TRBJ2-7, the complete variable domain is DGGITQSPKYLFRKEGQNVTLSCEQNLNHDAMYWYRQDPGQGLRLIYYSQIVNDFQKGDIAEGYSVSREKKESFPLTVTSAQKNPTAFYLCASSMGDSYEQYFGPGTRLTVT.

This clone was recorded a few times. This chain uses TRBV7-6 with TRBJ2-2; 7 bases agree with TRBD2. Per the germline V gene, CDR1 is SGHVS and CDR2 is FNYEAQ. Trimming at V came to 1 base and at J to 7 bases, leaving 9 bases not matched to a gene. The CDR3 is 16 residues long. The CDR3 region has the DNA TGTGCCAGCAGCTTAGTCGGCACTAGGGAGGGCGGGGAGCTGTTTTTT. Translation: CASSLVGTREGGELFF.